The next 14 T cell receptor beta chains were all read from a single sample in a study of OX40 agonist ivuxolimab in advanced cancers. Method: immunoSEQ multiplex PCR; TCRdb's copy keeps in-frame clones and lacks some. Found here are under 70,000 clones, around 84% of them singletons; the top ten hold around 2%. Here the sequenced sample was CD4+ or CD8+ T cells sorted from blood, taken in a trial of the OX40 agonist ivuxolimab. The source is an adult with an advanced solid tumor such as melanoma, head and neck, liver or kidney cancer.

For this clone: Other DNA sequences in the same sample also yield this CDR3. This rearrangement joins TRBV7-3 to TRBJ1-1; D uncertain. Germline V lookup: CDR1 SGHTA, CDR2 FQGTGA. Trimming removed 6 bases at V and 3 bases at J, with 11 bases between. CDR3 length: 13 amino acids. The CDR3 loop is CASSRRADTEAFF. The DNA of the CDR3 is TGTGCCAGCAGTCGAAGGGCGGACACTGAAGCTTTCTTT.

This clone was detected only a few times. V is TRBV5-1 and J is TRBJ1-2, with 7 bases matching TRBD1. Trimming removed 4 bases from V and 3 bases from J; junction bases left unmatched: 3. This CDR3 comprises 13 residues. CDR1 SGHRS and CDR2 YFSETQ come from the germline V gene. DNA of the CDR3: TGCGCCAGCAGCCCCGGACAGGACTATGGCTACACCTTC. Protein sequence: CASSPGQDYGYTF.

This clone is medium-sized (0.01 to 0.1%) within its sample. The DNA of the CDR3 is TGTGCCAGCAGCCCCGAGGACAGGTTTGACTCTGAAGCTTTCTTT. Protein sequence: CASSPEDRFDSEAFF. The chain joins TRBV14 to TRBJ1-1; 7 bases fit TRBD1. The ends lost 4 bases at V and 6 bases at J; junction bases unmatched: 11. From germline, CDR1 is SGHDN and CDR2 FVKESK. This CDR3 contains 15 residues.

V usage is TRBV11-2 and J usage is TRBJ1-1; no definite D call. The CDR3 is made up of 13 amino acids. Germline V gene data show CDR1 as SGHAT and CDR2 as FQNNGV. The V end lost 4 bases, the J end lost 0 bases, and 6 bases lay between the germline ends. CDR3: CASSSQMNTEAFF. The DNA for the CDR3 is TGTGCCAGCAGCTCCCAGATGAACACTGAAGCTTTCTTT. Full variable domain (missing parts from reference TRBV11-2 and TRBJ1-1): EAGVAQSPRYKIIEKRQSVAFWCNPISGHATLYWYQQILGQGPKLLIQFQNNGVVDDSQLPKDRFSAERLKGVDSTLKIQPAKLEDSAVYLCASSSQMNTEAFFGQGTRLTVV.

The CDR3 DNA follows: TGCAGCGTTGGGACAGGACCTAATTCACCCCTCCACTTT. It is translated as CSVGTGPNSPLHF. V gene TRBV29-1 combines with J gene TRBJ1-6, with 7 bases matching TRBD1. Losses at the gene ends were 4 bases for V and 6 bases for J; bases not matched to a gene: 3. The germline gives CDR1 SQVTM, CDR2 ANQGSEA. The CDR3 is 13 residues long.

The chain employs TRBV6-6 and TRBJ2-2; D may be TRBD2 (6 bases). V shed 6 bases and J shed 7 bases, with 12 bases lying between them. This CDR3 is 13 amino acids long. CDR1 and CDR2 from the germline V gene are MNHNY and SVGAGI (reference sequence). The CDR3 protein is CASRRPEGGELFF. CDR3 DNA: TGTGCCAGCAGACGTCCGGAGGGCGGGGAGCTGTTTTTT.

The chain carries TRBV5-1 and TRBJ1-1; D perhaps matches TRBD1 (5 bases). The ends were cut back, 0 bases at V and 5 bases at J, with 14 bases in the middle. CDR1 SGHRS and CDR2 YFSETQ come from the germline V gene. The CDR3 loop spans 15 amino acids. CDR3 sequence (DNA): TGCGCCAGCAGCTTGGTACCCGTCCCAGGGACTGAAGCTTTCTTT. Protein sequence: CASSLVPVPGTEAFF. The whole variable domain, remainder taken from reference TRBV5-1 and TRBJ1-1, is KAGVTQTPRYLIKTRGQQVTLSCSPISGHRSVSWYQQTPGQGLQFLFEYFSETQRNKGNFPGRFSGRQFSNSRSEMNVSTLELGDSALYLCASSLVPVPGTEAFFGQGTRLTVV.

This chain connects TRBV7-3 to TRBJ1-2; maybe TRBD1 (5 bases). Germline CDR1 SGHTA, CDR2 FQGTGA. V was trimmed by 5 bases and J by 8 bases, leaving 15 bases between them. The CDR3 runs 13 residues. For the CDR3, the DNA is TGTGCCAGCAGCGGGGACGGGGGAGGAGGCTACACCTTC. This gives the protein CASSGDGGGGYTF.

This clone was counted a few times. The DNA for the CDR3 is TGTGCCAGCAGTAAACAGGCGGGGGAGACCCAGTACTTC. Protein product: CASSKQAGETQYF. The rearrangement joins TRBV11-1 to TRBJ2-5; D is perhaps TRBD2 (6 bases). Germline V gene lookup returns CDR1 SGHAT and CDR2 FQDESV (reference sequence). Trimming removed 6 bases at V and 5 bases at J, with 13 bases between. This CDR3 is 13 amino acids long.

The sample holds one count of this clone. The V call is TRBV2, the J call TRBJ2-6; perhaps TRBD2 as D (6 bases). The CDR3 loop spans 13 amino acids. Germline V gene lookup returns CDR1 SNHLY and CDR2 FYNNEI. V was cut by 4 bases and J by 8 bases, with 9 bases left in between. CDR3 amino acids: CASSGEAPNVLTF. Written as DNA, the CDR3 is TGTGCCAGCAGTGGGGAGGCCCCCAACGTCCTGACTTTC. The variable domain in full, with the rest retrieved from reference TRBV2 and TRBJ2-6, is EPEVTQTPSHQVTQMGQEVILRCVPISNHLYFYWYRQILGQKVEFLVSFYNNEISEKSEIFDDQFSVERPDGSNFTLKIRSTKLEDSAMYFCASSGEAPNVLTFGAGSRLTVL.

The CDR3 DNA reads as TGTGCCATCAGTGAGCGAGAGGGCAGGGGTGGGCAGCCCCAGCATTTT. It encodes CAISEREGRGGQPQHF. V is TRBV10-3 and J is TRBJ1-5; D is possibly TRBD1 (6 bases). The CDR3 sequence is 16 residues long. The germline V and J ends were trimmed by 2 bases and 7 bases, with 18 bases remaining between them. Germline assignment: CDR1 ENHRY and CDR2 SYGVKD.

This rearrangement joins TRBV28 to TRBJ1-1; 7 bases align to TRBD1. The germline V gene encodes CDR1 MDHEN and CDR2 SYDVKM. Germline trimming cut 10 bases from V and 1 base from J; bases unmatched to any gene: 12. The CDR3 is made up of 15 amino acids. CDR3 sequence: CATVPSGTANTEAFF. The CDR3 DNA follows: TGTGCCACCGTTCCCTCCGGGACAGCGAACACTGAAGCTTTCTTT.

With respect to this clone: The same CDR3 can be traced to other DNA sequences in this sample. The CDR3 spells CASSLAAGGTEAFF. The CDR3 bases are TGTGCCAGCAGCTTAGCGGCGGGGGGGACTGAAGCTTTCTTT. J is TRBJ1-1 and V is TRBV7-8; tentative D call: TRBD1 (5 bases). The ends were cut back, 0 bases at V and 5 bases at J, with 10 bases in the middle. Germline values: CDR1 SGHVS, CDR2 FQNEAQ. The CDR3 is 14 residues long.

This chain joins TRBV28 and TRBJ1-1; 7 bases map to TRBD1. Trimming at V came to 5 bases and at J to 4 bases, leaving 7 bases not matched to a gene. The length of the CDR3 is 14 residues. Germline-derived CDR1 and CDR2 are MDHEN and SYDVKM. CDR3 loop: CASSRYRGATEAFF. The CDR3 bases are TGTGCCAGCAGTCGATACAGGGGAGCCACTGAAGCTTTCTTT.